This T cell receptor beta chain was sequenced during a study of CD8 T cells in Susac syndrome. Regarding the study as a whole: It was acknowledged in the study that the number of individuals who were included in its TCR sequencing and HLA analysis was relatively small.

Random hexamers were used to reverse transcribe an amount of about 0.45 to 1 ug RNA. Coverage of TCR beta CDR3 amplification by immunoSEQ multiplex PCR extended to 54 Vbeta and 13 Jbeta. TCRdb re-analysed the immunoSEQ multiplex PCR reads in MiXCR, keeping a single row per CDR3 protein. The table shows some 170,000 distinct CDR3 sequences, with about 95% occurring only once. Points on this clonotype: Its antigen remains unknown.

The V gene's germline CDR1 is SGHRS and CDR2 YFSETQ. V shed 4 bases and J shed 5 bases, with 12 bases lying between them. The CDR3 has 14 amino acids. CD8+ and CD4+ blood T cells underwent TCR beta sequencing. Negative isolation was used for CD8+ and CD4+ T cells, and FACS enrichment was applied to TEMRA cells. The sequence was obtained from a human donor in good health. Sequenced material: CD4+ T cells from PBMCs. The J gene is TRBJ2-2, the V gene TRBV5-1, with D tentatively TRBD1 (7 bases). CDR3 sequence reads: CASSRRGRTGELFF. CDR3 coding DNA: TGCGCCAGCAGCCGGAGGGGGCGGACCGGGGAGCTGTTTTTT.